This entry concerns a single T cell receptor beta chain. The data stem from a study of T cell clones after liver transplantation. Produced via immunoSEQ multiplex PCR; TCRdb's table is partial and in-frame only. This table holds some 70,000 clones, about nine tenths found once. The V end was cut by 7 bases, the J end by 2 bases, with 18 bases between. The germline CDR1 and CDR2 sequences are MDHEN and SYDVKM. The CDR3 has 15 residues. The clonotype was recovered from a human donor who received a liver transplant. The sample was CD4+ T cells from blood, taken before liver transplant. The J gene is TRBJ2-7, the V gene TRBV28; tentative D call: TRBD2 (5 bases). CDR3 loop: CASIHRGSGAYEQYF. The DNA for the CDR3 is TGTGCCAGCATCCATAGAGGGAGTGGCGCCTACGAGCAGTACTTC.